This T cell receptor (beta chain) was documented in a study of blood T cells in healthy people across ages. The CDR3 consists of 15 residues. J was trimmed by 1 base and V by 4 bases; bases with no gene match: 3. Germline V lookup: CDR1 SEHNR, CDR2 FQNEAQ (reference sequence). A J-beta primer mix and a sample-barcoded 5' primer were used in a second PCR of about 6 to 12 cycles. TCRdb fed the 5' RACE reads into MiXCR, producing one record per CDR3 protein. Here the sample spans over 600,000 distinct CDR3 sequences, roughly 21% being singletons. The rearrangement links TRBV7-9 to TRBJ2-3; 9 positions agree with TRBD2. This TCR was sampled from a man in his 70s in good health. The specimen sequenced was blood. CDR3 sequence (DNA): TGTGCCAGCAGCTCTAGCGGGAAAGGCACAGATACGCAGTATTTT. This gives the protein CASSSSGKGTDTQYF.